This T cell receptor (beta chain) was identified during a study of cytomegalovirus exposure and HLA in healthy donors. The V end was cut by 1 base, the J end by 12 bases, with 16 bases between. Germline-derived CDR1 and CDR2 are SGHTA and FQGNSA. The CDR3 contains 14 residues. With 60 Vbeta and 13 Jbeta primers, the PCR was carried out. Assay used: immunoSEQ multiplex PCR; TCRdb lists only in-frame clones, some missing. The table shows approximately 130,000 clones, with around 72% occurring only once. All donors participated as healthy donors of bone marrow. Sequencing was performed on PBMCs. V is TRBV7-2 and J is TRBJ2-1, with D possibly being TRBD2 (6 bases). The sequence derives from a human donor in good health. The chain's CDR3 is CASSLVRRDGGQFF. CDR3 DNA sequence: TGTGCCAGCAGCTTAGTACGGCGGGATGGCGGGCAGTTCTTC.